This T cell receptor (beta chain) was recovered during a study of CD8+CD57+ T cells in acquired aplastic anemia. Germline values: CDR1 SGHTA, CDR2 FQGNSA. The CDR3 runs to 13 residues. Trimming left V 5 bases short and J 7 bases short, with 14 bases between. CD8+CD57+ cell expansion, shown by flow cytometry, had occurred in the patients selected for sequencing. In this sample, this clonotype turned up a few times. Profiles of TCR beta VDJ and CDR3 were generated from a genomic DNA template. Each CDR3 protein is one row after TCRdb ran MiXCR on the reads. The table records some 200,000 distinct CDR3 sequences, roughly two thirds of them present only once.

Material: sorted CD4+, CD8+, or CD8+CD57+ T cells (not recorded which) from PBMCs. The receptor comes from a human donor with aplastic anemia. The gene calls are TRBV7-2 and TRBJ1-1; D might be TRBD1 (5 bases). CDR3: CASSMRQSLEAFF. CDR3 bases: TGTGCCAGCAGCATGAGACAGTCACTTGAAGCTTTCTTT.